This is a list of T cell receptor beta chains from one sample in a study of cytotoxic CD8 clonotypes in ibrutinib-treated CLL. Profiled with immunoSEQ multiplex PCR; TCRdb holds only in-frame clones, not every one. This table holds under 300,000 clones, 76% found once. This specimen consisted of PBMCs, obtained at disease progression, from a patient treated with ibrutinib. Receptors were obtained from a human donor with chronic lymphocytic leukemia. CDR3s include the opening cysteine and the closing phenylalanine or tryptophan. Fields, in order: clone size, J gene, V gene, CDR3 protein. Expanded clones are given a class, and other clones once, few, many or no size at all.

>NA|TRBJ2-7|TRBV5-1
CATSRTSGSYEQYF
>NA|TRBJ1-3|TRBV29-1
CSVEDQGFGNTIYF
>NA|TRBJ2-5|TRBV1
CTSSRLPREETQYF
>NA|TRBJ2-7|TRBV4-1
CASSQESVAGVYRSYEQYF
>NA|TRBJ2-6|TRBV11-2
CASSFPIPSGANVLTF
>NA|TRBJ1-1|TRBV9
CASSASFYSTEAFF
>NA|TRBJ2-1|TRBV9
CASRSRDNEQFF
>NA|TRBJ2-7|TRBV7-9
CASSPGTGIYEQYF
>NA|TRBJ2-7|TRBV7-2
CASSLKGLAAYEQYF
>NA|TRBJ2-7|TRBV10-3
CAIRRESHEQYF
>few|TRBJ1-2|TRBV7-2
CASRYFNGYTF
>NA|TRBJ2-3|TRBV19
CAIQGSGTDTQYF
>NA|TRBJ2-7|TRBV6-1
CASRTGQYEQYF
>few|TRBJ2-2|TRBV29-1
CSVVRQGLTGELFF
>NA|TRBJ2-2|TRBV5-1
CASSLVIALSTGELFF
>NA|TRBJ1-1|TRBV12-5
CASGLAAGTGAIPEAFF
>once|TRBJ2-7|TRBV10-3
CAISDRGGIGYEQYF
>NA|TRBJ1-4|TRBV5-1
CASSLAFLDRDEKLFF